Following are 16 T cell receptor beta chains from one sample sequenced in a study of regulatory T cells in long-lasting Graves disease. Sequencing libraries for TCR beta were prepared with iRepertoire HTBI primers and Arm-PCR of CDR3 regions. TCRdb fed the multiplex PCR reads into MiXCR, producing one record per CDR3 protein. The sample contains under 500,000 distinct CDR3 sequences, around 15% of which appear only once. Time point meaning: newly diagnosed GD, antithyroid drugs for less than 3 months. PBMC-derived RNA was used for the TCR library. These sequences were also reported in another study, on T cells in Graves' hyperthyroidism and ophthalmopathy.

Source: peripheral blood mononuclear cells (PBMCs), taken at new diagnosis, from a patient treated with antithyroid drugs. The origin of the receptors is a woman under 40 with Graves disease.

This clonotype was seen a few times. The chain links TRBV6-2 or TRBV6-3 to TRBJ1-4; no clear D gene. Germline-derived CDR1 and CDR2 are MNHEY and SVGEGT. V lost 5 bases and J 8 bases, leaving 9 bases between the germline ends. This CDR3 is 12 amino acids long. The CDR3 nucleotides are TGTGCCAGCAGTCTCTATGGGGAAAAACTGTTTTTT. Translation gives CASSLYGEKLFF.

This clonotype was counted between two and nine times. The chain recombines TRBV11-2 with TRBJ1-4; D gene uncertain. V was shortened by 7 bases and J by 8 bases, with 20 bases between the two germline ends. Per the germline V gene, CDR1 is SGHAT and CDR2 is FQNNGV. This CDR3 contains 15 residues. Written as DNA, the CDR3 is TGTGCCAGCACCCGCTCTTACCAGGATGGGGAAAAACTGTTTTTT. It specifies CASTRSYQDGEKLFF.

There are a few counts of this clonotype. CDR3 nucleotide sequence: TGTGCCAGCAGCTTCCGCCTAGCACCGAACACCGGGGAGCTGTTTTTT. Protein: CASSFRLAPNTGELFF. V is TRBV13 and J is TRBJ2-2; weak D call: TRBD2 (5 bases). Germline V lookup: CDR1 PRHDT, CDR2 FYEKMQ (reference sequence). The CDR3 loop spans 16 amino acids. The V and J ends lost 3 bases and 0 bases respectively, with 11 bases between them.

This chain joins TRBV5-5 and TRBJ1-6; D is perhaps TRBD1 (6 bases). V was cut by 2 bases and J by 14 bases, with 11 bases left in between. The CDR3 covers 12 residues. Germline values: CDR1 SGHKS, CDR2 YYEKEE (reference sequence). The CDR3 DNA reads TGTGCCAGCAGCTTACTGGGGGCGGCCCTCCACTTT. It is translated as CASSLLGAALHF.

The rearrangement joins TRBV12-3 or TRBV12-4 to TRBJ2-3; 7 bases match TRBD2. The V segment lost 8 bases and the J segment 6 bases; nucleotides outside the gene matches: 17. The CDR3 runs to 16 residues. The CDR3 loop is CASRIASGFLGDTQYF. CDR3 DNA: TGTGCCAGCCGCATTGCTAGCGGATTCCTGGGGGATACGCAGTATTTT.

This rearrangement joins TRBV10-3 to TRBJ2-3; D gene unclear. V dropped 4 bases and J dropped 4 bases, with 6 bases sitting between them. The CDR3 loop spans 12 amino acids. Germline values: CDR1 ENHRY, CDR2 SYGVKD. The DNA of the CDR3 is TGTGCCATCAGTGCGCAGGCAGATACGCAGTATTTT. Its translation: CAISAQADTQYF.

This clonotype was picked up a small number of times. The chain couples TRBV24-1 to TRBJ2-7; 9 nucleotides line up with TRBD1. Germline V lookup: CDR1 KGHDR, CDR2 SFDVKD. CDR3 length: 18 residues. The junction had 15 bases not matched to a gene; V was cut back by 4 bases and J by 3 bases. The CDR3 DNA reads as TGTGCCACCAGTGACGGACCGGGACAGGGTTCCACTAACTACGAGCAGTACTTC. Translation: CATSDGPGQGSTNYEQYF.

In its sample, this clonotype was seen many times. The CDR3 is CASRETGGGQPQHF. CDR3 bases: TGTGCCAGCAGAGAGACAGGGGGCGGGCAGCCCCAGCATTTT. The rearrangement uses TRBV2 and TRBJ1-5, with 10 bases identical to TRBD1. There are 14 residues in the CDR3. Trimming removed 6 bases from V and 7 bases from J; junction bases left unmatched: 6. Germline CDR1 reads SNHLY; CDR2 reads FYNNEI.

This clonotype was recorded a few times. This sequence joins TRBV25-1 and TRBJ2-3; D may be TRBD2 (7 bases). Trimming shortened V by 0 bases and J by 2 bases, and 12 bases separated the two germline ends. The CDR3 runs 16 residues. Per germline, CDR1 MGHDK and CDR2 SYGVNS. The CDR3 sequence is CASSEYGGTNTDTQYF. DNA of the CDR3: TGTGCCAGCAGTGAATACGGGGGGACAAACACAGATACGCAGTATTTT.

This clonotype was counted many times. CDR3 in amino acids: CAWRGDRAPPNSSYNEQFF. The CDR3 DNA is TGTGCCTGGAGAGGGGACAGGGCGCCTCCTAATAGTTCCTACAATGAGCAGTTCTTC. The chain recombines TRBV30 with TRBJ2-1; 9 bases fit TRBD1. Germline assignment: CDR1 GTSNPN and CDR2 SVGIG (reference sequence). The CDR3 is made up of 19 amino acids. Trimming cost V 3 bases and J 1 base; bases outside gene matches: 16.

The rearrangement uses TRBV14 and TRBJ2-1, with D tentatively TRBD1 (6 bases). Germline values: CDR1 SGHDN, CDR2 FVKESK. The V gene lost 3 bases and the J gene lost 3 bases, with 12 bases spanning the gap. The CDR3 extends over 15 amino acids. Written as DNA, the CDR3 is TGTGCCAGCAGCCAGGTGTGGACAGACTACAATGAGCAGTTCTTC. This encodes CASSQVWTDYNEQFF.

Worth noting for this clonotype: A far larger clone differs by one base, so this is likely a read error. This is likely a read error, given that the CDR3 carries no conserved phenylalanine or tryptophan at its end. The limits of the CDR3 on the DNA are not certain, so only TCRdb's listed CDR3 is given. The genes are TRBV29-1 and TRBJ2-3; the table's D call TRBD2 went unverified against the DNA. The CDR3 length equals 13 residues, ends included. Germline V lookup: CDR1 SQVTM, CDR2 ANQGSEA. CDR3 sequence reads: CSVGSAGAYEQYS.

This clonotype appeared many times. The genes are TRBV20-1 and TRBJ2-5; possibly TRBD1 or TRBD2 for D (5 bases each). The length of the CDR3 is 11 residues. The V end was cut by 6 bases, the J end by 3 bases, with 8 bases between. The germline V gene has CDR1 DFQATT and CDR2 SNEGSKA (reference sequence). The CDR3 DNA reads as TGCAGTGCGGGGACCAAAGAGACCCAGTACTTC. This encodes CSAGTKETQYF.

V gene TRBV5-1 combines with J gene TRBJ2-3; D gene ambiguous. The V and J ends lost 4 bases and 2 bases respectively, with 17 bases between them. Germline CDR1 and CDR2: SGHRS and YFSETQ. The CDR3 sequence is 16 residues long. CDR3 region: CASSPGIFRDTDTQYF. The CDR3 DNA reads TGCGCCAGCAGCCCTGGGATCTTTAGGGACACAGATACGCAGTATTTT.

Note on this clonotype: The conserved final phenylalanine or tryptophan is absent from the CDR3, which likely points to a read error. It is unclear where the CDR3 begins or ends on the DNA, so no DNA is shown, and the CDR3 is as TCRdb lists it. This sequence joins TRBV29-1 and TRBJ1-6; TRBD1 is the table's D call, not checked against the DNA. Germline lookup yields CDR1 SQVTM and CDR2 ANQGSEA. 12 amino acids form the CDR3, both terminal residues included. The chain's CDR3 is CSVDYVSPRSFV.

The table lists this clonotype with a few counts. The chain is built from TRBV2 and TRBJ1-1; 8 positions match TRBD1. This CDR3 contains 16 residues. Trimming cost V 5 bases and J 5 bases; bases outside gene matches: 13. Germline V gene sequence: CDR1 SNHLY, CDR2 FYNNEI. The CDR3 DNA is TGTGCCAGCAGTTACCTCGGGACAGGTACGGGAACTGAAGCTTTCTTT. This translates into CASSYLGTGTGTEAFF. Looking up the rest from reference TRBV2 and TRBJ1-1 gives the full variable domain: EPEVTQTPSHQVTQMGQEVILRCVPISNHLYFYWYRQILGQKVEFLVSFYNNEISEKSEIFDDQFSVERPDGSNFTLKIRSTKLEDSAMYFCASSYLGTGTGTEAFFGQGTRLTVV.